Listed here is a single T cell receptor (beta chain). Produced via immunoSEQ multiplex PCR; TCRdb's table is partial and in-frame only. The table includes fewer than 150,000 clones, roughly 93% detected once. CDR3 length: 15 amino acids. Unmatched junction bases numbered 7, after V lost 5 bases and J lost 3 bases. Germline CDR1 is MNHEY and CDR2 is SVGEGT. These data originate in a study of T cell responses to AZD1222 COVID-19 vaccine. The V and J genes are TRBV6-2 or TRBV6-3 and TRBJ2-7, with 10 bases fitting TRBD1. The sequenced sample was peripheral blood, obtained on day 0 of AZD1222 vaccination. The clonotype was recovered from an adult in good health. The CDR3 loop reads CASSRPRDRGYEQYF. In DNA, the CDR3 is TGTGCCAGCAGTAGGCCCAGGGACAGGGGCTACGAGCAGTACTTC.